This T cell receptor (beta chain) comes out of a study of T-cell reconstitution after alpha-beta-depleted transplantation in children. This clonotype was counted between two and nine times. TCRbeta library preparation incorporated unique molecular identifiers. Each CDR3 protein gets one entry after TCRdb re-called the PCR reads with MiXCR. The sample has around 300,000 distinct CDR3 sequences, around 25% seen once; the top ten hold over 9.5%. Germline V gene sequence: CDR1 SGHRS, CDR2 YFSETQ. The V and J ends lost 2 bases and 0 bases respectively, with 9 bases between them. This CDR3 region has 15 residues.

The rearrangement links TRBV5-1 to TRBJ1-3; D is unclear. Sequencing used PBMCs, mostly from graft donor cells, obtained 180 days after TCRalphabeta/CD19-depleted stem cell transplant. The clonotype comes from a male patient between 10 and 17 years old who had a stem cell transplant for acute lymphoblastic leukemia, so the T cells may come from the graft donor. The CDR3 protein is CASSFGISSGNTIYF. CDR3 DNA: TGCGCCAGCAGCTTCGGAATCAGCTCTGGAAACACCATATATTTT. The full variable domain, its missing parts supplied by reference TRBV5-1 and TRBJ1-3, is KAGVTQTPRYLIKTRGQQVTLSCSPISGHRSVSWYQQTPGQGLQFLFEYFSETQRNKGNFPGRFSGRQFSNSRSEMNVSTLELGDSALYLCASSFGISSGNTIYFGEGSWLTVV.